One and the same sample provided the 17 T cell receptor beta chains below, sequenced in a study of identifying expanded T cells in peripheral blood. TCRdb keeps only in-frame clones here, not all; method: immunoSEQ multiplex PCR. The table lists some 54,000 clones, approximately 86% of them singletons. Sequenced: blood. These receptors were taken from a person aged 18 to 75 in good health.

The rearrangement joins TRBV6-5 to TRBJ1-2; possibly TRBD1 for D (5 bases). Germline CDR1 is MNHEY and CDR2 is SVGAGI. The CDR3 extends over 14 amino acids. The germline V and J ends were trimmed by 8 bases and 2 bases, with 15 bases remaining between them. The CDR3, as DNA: TGTGCCAGCGGAGGGGTAGGACCCAACTATGGCTACACCTTC. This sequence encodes CASGGVGPNYGYTF.

The CDR3 region is CASSFDSKVDYEQYF. Written as DNA, the CDR3 is TGTGCCAGCAGCTTCGACAGCAAGGTTGACTACGAGCAGTACTTC. This chain joins TRBV7-9 and TRBJ2-7, with D perhaps matching TRBD1 (5 bases). Trimming took off 3 bases at V and 3 bases at J, with 15 bases between the two ends. This CDR3 contains 15 residues. Germline CDR1 and CDR2: SEHNR and FQNEAQ (reference sequence).

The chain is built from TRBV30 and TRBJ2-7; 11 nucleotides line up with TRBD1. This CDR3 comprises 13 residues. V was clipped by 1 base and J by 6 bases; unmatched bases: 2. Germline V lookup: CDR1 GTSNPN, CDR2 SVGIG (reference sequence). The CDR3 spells CAWSGGTGGEQYF. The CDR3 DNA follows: TGTGCCTGGAGTGGGGGGACAGGGGGCGAGCAGTACTTC.

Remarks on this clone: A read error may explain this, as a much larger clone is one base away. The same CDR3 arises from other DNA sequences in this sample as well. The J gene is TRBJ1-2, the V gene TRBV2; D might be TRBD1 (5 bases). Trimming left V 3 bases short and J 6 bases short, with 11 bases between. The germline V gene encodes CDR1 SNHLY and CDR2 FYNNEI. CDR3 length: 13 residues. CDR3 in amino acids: CASSEQGIDGYTF. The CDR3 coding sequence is TGTGCCAGCAGTGAGCAGGGAATTGATGGCTACACCTTC. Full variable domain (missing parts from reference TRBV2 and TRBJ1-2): EPEVTQTPSHQVTQMGQEVILRCVPISNHLYFYWYRQILGQKVEFLVSFYNNEISEKSEIFDDQFSVERPDGSNFTLKIRSTKLEDSAMYFCASSEQGIDGYTFGSGTRLTVV.

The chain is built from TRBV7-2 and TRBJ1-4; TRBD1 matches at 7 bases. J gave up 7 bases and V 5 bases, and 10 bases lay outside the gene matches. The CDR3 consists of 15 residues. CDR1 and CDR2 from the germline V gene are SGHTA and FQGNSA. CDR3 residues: CASSRGGTDSEKLFF. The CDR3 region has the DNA TGTGCCAGCAGCCGGGGGGGGACAGATAGTGAAAAACTGTTTTTT.

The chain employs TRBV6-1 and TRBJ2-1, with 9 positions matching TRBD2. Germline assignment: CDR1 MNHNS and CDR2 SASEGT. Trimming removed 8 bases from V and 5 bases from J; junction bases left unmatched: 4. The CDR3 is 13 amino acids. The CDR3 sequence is CASGLARNNEQFF. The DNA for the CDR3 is TGTGCCAGCGGACTAGCGAGGAACAATGAGCAGTTCTTC.

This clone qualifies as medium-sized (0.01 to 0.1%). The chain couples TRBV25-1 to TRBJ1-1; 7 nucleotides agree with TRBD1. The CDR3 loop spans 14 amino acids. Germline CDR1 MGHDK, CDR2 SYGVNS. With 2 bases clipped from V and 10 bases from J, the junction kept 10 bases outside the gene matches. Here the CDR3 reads CASSELGQVNGAFF. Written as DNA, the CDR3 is TGTGCCAGCAGTGAACTCGGACAGGTAAACGGAGCTTTCTTT.

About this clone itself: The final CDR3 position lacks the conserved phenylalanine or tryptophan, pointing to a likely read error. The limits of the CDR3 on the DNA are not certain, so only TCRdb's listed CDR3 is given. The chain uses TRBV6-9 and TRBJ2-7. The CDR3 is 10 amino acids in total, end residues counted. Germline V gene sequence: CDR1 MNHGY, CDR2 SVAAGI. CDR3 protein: CASSSVQGPI.

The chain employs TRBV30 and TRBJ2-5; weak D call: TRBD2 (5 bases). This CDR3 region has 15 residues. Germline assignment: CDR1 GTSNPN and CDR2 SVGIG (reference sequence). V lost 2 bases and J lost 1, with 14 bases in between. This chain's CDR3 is CAWSRGVLVQETQYF. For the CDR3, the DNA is TGTGCCTGGAGTCGGGGAGTCCTCGTCCAAGAGACCCAGTACTTC.

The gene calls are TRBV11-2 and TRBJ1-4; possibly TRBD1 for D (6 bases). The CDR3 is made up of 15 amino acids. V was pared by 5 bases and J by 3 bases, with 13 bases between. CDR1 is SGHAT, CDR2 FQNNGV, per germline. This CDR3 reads CASSQGPAANEKLFF. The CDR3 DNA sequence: TGTGCCAGCAGCCAGGGGCCCGCGGCTAATGAAAAACTGTTTTTT.

In DNA, the CDR3 is TGTGCCAGCTCATTATTCCGGGACAGGGTTAGCACTGAAGCTTTCTTT. Protein sequence: CASSLFRDRVSTEAFF. The genes are TRBV18 and TRBJ1-1, with 9 bases that match TRBD1. V trimming: 5 bases; J trimming: 4 bases; junction bases outside the gene matches: 11. This CDR3 spans 16 amino acids. Germline-derived CDR1 and CDR2 are KGHSH and LQKENI.

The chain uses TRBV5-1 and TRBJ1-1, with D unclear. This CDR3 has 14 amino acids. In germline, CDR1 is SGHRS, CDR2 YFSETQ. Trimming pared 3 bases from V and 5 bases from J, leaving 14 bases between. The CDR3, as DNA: TGCGCCAGCAGCTCCCTGCTCAGTAGTACTGAAGCTTTCTTT. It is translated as CASSSLLSSTEAFF.

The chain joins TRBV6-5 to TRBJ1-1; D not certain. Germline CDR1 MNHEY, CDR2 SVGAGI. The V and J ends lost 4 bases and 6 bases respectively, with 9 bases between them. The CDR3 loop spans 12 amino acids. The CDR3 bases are TGTGCCAGCAGTTCCCTAATATCTGAAGCTTTCTTT. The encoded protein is CASSSLISEAFF.

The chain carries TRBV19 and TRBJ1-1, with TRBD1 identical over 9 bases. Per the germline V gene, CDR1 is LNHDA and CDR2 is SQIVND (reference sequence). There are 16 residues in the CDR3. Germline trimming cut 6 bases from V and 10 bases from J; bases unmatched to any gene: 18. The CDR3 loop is CASRDRGIFSFQGAFF. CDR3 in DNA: TGTGCCAGTAGGGACAGGGGCATCTTCAGTTTTCAGGGAGCTTTCTTT. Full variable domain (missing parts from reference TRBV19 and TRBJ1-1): DGGITQSPKYLFRKEGQNVTLSCEQNLNHDAMYWYRQDPGQGLRLIYYSQIVNDFQKGDIAEGYSVSREKKESFPLTVTSAQKNPTAFYLCASRDRGIFSFQGAFFGQGTRLTVV.

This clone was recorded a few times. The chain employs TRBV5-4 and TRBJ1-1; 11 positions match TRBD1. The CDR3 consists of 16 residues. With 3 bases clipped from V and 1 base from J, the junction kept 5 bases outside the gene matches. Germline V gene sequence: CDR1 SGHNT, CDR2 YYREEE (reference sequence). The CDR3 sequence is CASSSWTGGKNTEAFF. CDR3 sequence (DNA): TGTGCCAGCAGCTCCTGGACAGGGGGCAAGAACACTGAAGCTTTCTTT.

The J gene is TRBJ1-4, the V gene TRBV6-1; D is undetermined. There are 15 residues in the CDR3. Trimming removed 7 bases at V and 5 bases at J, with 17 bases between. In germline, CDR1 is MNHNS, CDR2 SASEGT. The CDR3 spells CASTTGSAGNEKLFF. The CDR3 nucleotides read TGTGCCAGCACCACCGGATCGGCCGGCAATGAAAAACTGTTTTTT.

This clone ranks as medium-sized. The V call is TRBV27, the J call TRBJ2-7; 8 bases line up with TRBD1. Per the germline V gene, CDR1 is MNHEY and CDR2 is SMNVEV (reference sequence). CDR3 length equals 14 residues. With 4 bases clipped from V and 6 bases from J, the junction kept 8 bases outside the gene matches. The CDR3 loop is CASSSWDRIGEQYF. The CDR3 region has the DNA TGTGCCAGCAGTTCCTGGGACAGGATCGGCGAGCAGTACTTC.